The present T cell receptor (beta chain) was sequenced within a study of T-cell memory formation after mild COVID-19. Turning to the study itself: For the most part, TCR clusters were specific to one donor.

TCRdb re-called the 5' RACE reads through MiXCR, storing one row per CDR3 protein. This repertoire shows 100,000 to 120,000 distinct CDR3 sequences, about 20% found once; its top ten account for about 38%. The CDR3 length is 17 residues. CDR1 and CDR2 (germline): DFQATT, SNEGSKA (reference sequence). Losses at the gene ends were 5 bases for V and 1 base for J; bases not matched to a gene: 8. The source of this sequence is a man aged 18 to 30 who had mild COVID-19 (a few samples of this study predate the infection). Cell type and time point are not known. This chain uses TRBV20-1 with TRBJ2-7; 16 bases fit TRBD2. The sequenced material came from PBMCs or a T cell subset sorted from them (not recorded which). DNA for the CDR3: TGCAGTGCTGCCGGGACTAGCGGGGGGGCCGAGTCCTACGAGCAGTACTTC. This codes for CSAAGTSGGAESYEQYF.